This T cell receptor beta chain was documented in a study of vaccination effects on CD4 cells after COVID-19. The V gene's germline CDR1 is MNHEY and CDR2 SVGAGI. Trimming removed 6 bases from V and 4 bases from J, with 9 bases in between. CDR3 length equals 12 residues. Study conclusions and caveats: Infection-derived and vaccine-derived clones contracted markedly late after vaccination. Healthy vaccinees' vaccine-induced clones included only 1 of 255 cross-reacting with common cold coronaviruses.

Before sequencing took place, the ViraFEST assay used viral peptide pools to expand antigen-specific CD4+ T cells. The culture ran for about eleven days before CD4+ T cells were isolated. None of the vaccinated had previously contracted SARS-CoV-2, and their nucleocapsid antibodies tested negative. Concerning this clone: What it binds is not known.

TCRdb keeps only in-frame clones here, not all; method: immunoSEQ multiplex PCR. The sample has over 55,000 clones, over 70% seen once. The chain combines TRBV6-5 with TRBJ1-2, with D possibly TRBD1 on 5 matching bases. This clonotype was sampled from a human donor who received a COVID-19 vaccine. The specimen comprised CD4+ T cells from PBMCs cultured with HCoV-OC43 spike peptides, sampled before COVID-19 vaccination. Subset given: HCoV-OC43 spike overlapping peptide pool stimulation. The CDR3: CASRLDIYGYTF. CDR3 nucleotides: TGTGCCAGCAGACTGGACATCTATGGCTACACCTTC.